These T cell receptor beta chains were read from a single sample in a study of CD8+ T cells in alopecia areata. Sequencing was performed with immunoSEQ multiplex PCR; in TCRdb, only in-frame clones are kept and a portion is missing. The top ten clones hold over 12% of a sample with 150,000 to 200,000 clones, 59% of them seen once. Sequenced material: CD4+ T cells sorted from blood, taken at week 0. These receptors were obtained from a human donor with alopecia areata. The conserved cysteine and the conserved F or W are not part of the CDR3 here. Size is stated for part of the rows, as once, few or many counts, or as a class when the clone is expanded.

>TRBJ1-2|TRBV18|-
ASSPRPDRDFGYT
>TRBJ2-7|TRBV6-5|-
ATRLSSYEQY
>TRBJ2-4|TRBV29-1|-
SVGAGQNIQY
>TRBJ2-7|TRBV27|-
ASSLVAGYEQY
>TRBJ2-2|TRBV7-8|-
ASSPSGTNTGELF
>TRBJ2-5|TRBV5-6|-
ASSLGREETQY
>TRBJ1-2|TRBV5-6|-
ASSYGQATWGYT
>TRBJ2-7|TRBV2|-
ASRYKAEQY
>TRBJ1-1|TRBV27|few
ASSFQAQHTEAF
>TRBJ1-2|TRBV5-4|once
ASSLSARSGYT